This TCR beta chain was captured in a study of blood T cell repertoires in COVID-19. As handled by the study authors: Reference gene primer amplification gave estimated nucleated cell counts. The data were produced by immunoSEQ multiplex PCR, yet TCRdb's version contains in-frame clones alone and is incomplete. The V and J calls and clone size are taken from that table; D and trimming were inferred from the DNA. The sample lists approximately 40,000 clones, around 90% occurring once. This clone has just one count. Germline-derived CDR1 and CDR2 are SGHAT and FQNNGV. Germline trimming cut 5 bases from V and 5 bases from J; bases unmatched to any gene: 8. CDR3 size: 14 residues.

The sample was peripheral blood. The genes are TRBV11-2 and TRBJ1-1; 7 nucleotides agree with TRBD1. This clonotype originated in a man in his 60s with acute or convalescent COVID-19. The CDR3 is CASSADRVGTEAFF. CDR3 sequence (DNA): TGTGCCAGCAGCGCCGACAGGGTTGGGACTGAAGCTTTCTTT.